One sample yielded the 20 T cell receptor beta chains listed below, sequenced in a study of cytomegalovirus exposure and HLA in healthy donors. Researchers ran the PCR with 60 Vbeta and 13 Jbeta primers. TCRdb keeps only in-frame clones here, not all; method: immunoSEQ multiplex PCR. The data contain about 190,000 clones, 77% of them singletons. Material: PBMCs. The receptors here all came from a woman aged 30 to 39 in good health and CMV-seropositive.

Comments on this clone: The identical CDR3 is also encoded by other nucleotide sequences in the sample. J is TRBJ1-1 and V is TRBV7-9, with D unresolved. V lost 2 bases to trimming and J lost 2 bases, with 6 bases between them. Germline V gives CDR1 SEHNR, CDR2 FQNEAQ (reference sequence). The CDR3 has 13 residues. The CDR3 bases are TGTGCCAGCAGCTTACAGGAAAACACTGAAGCTTTCTTT. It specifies CASSLQENTEAFF.

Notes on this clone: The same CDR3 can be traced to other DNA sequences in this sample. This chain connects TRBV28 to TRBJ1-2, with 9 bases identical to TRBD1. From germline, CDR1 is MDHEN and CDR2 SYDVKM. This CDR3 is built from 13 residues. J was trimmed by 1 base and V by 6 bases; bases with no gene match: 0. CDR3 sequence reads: CASRTGGNYGYTF. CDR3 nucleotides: TGTGCCAGCAGGACAGGGGGTAACTATGGCTACACCTTC.

CDR3 sequence (DNA): TGTGCCAGCACCTCCATCCCCGCGGAGGGGCTGTACTTC. It codes for CASTSIPAEGLYF. The J gene is TRBJ2-5, the V gene TRBV7-2; D is possibly TRBD2 (6 bases). V lost 7 bases to trimming and J lost 13 bases, with 22 bases between them. CDR3 size: 13 residues. Germline V CDR1 and CDR2: SGHTA, FQGNSA.

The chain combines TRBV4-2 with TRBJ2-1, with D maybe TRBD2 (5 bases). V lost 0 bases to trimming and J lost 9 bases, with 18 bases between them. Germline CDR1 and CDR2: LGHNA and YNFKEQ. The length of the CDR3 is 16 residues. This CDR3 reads CASSQDAGRIFSEQFF. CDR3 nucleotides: TGTGCCAGCAGCCAAGATGCGGGCCGAATTTTCAGTGAGCAGTTCTTC.

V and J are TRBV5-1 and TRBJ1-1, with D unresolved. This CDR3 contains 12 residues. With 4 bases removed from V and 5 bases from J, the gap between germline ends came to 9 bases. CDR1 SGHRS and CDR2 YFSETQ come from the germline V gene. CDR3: CASSLRGTEAFF. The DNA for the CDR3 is TGCGCCAGCAGCCTCAGAGGGACTGAAGCTTTCTTT.

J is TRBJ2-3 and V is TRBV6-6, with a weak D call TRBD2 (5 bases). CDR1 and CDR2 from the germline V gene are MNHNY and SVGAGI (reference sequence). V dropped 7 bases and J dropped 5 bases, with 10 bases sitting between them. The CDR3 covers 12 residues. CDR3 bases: TGTGCCAGCACCGGGAACGAAGATACGCAGTATTTT. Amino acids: CASTGNEDTQYF.

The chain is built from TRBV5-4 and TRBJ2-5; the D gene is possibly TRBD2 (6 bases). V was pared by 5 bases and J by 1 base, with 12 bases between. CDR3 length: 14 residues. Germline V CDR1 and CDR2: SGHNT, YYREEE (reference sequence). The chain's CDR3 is CASSPGTLQETQYF. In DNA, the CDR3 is TGTGCCAGCAGTCCCGGGACTCTCCAAGAGACCCAGTACTTC. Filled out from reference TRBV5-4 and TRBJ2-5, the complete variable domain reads ETGVTQSPTHLIKTRGQQVTLRCSSQSGHNTVSWYQQALGQGPQFIFQYYREEENGRGNFPPRFSGLQFPNYSSELNVNALELDDSALYLCASSPGTLQETQYFGPGTRLLVL.

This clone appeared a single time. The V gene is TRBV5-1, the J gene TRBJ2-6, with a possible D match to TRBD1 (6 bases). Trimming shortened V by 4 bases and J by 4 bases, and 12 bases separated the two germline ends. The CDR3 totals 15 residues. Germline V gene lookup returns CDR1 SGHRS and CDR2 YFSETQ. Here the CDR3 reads CASSGSGTGANVLTF. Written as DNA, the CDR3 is TGCGCCAGCAGCGGGTCAGGGACAGGGGCCAACGTCCTGACTTTC.

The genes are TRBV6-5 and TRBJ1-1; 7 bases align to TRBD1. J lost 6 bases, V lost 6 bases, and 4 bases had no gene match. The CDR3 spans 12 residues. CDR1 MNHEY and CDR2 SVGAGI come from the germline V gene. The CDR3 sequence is CASRRQGAEAFF. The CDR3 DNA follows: TGTGCCAGCAGGAGACAGGGTGCTGAAGCTTTCTTT.

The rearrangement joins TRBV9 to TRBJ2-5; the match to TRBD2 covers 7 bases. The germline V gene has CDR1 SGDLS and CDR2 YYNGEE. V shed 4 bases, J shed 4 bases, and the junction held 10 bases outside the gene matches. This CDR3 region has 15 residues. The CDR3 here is CASSPLAGDGETQYF. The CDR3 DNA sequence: TGTGCCAGCAGCCCCCTGGCGGGGGATGGAGAGACCCAGTACTTC.

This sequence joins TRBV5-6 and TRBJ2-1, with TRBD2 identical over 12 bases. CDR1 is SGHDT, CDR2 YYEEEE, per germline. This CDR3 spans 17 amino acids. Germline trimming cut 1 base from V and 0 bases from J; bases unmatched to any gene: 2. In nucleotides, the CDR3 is TGTGCCAGCAGCTTGCAACTAGCGGGGGGCTCCTACAATGAGCAGTTCTTC. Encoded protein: CASSLQLAGGSYNEQFF. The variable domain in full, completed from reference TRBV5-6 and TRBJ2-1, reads DAGVTQSPTHLIKTRGQQVTLRCSPKSGHDTVSWYQQALGQGPQFIFQYYEEEERQRGNFPDRFSGHQFPNYSSELNVNALLLGDSALYLCASSLQLAGGSYNEQFFGPGTRLTVL.

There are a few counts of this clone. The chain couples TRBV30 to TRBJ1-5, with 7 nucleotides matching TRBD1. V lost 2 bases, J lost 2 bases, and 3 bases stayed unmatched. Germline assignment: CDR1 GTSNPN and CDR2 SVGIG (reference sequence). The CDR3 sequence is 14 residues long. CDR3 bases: TGTGCCTGGAGTTTTACAGGGGGCAATCAGCCCCAGCATTTT. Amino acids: CAWSFTGGNQPQHF.

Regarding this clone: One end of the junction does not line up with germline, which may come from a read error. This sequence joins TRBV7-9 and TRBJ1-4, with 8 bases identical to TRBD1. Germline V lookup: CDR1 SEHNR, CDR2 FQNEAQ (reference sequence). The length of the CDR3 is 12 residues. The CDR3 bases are TGTGCCAGCAGCTTAGGCTCGGGACAGGAGTGGTTT. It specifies CASSLGSGQEWF.

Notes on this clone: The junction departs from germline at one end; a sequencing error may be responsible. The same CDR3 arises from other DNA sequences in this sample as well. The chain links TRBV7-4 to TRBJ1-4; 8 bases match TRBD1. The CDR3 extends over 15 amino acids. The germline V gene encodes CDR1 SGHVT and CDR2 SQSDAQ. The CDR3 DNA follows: TGCGCCAGCAGCTCTCCTCCAACAGGGGGTGAAAAACTGTTTTTT. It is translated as CASSSPPTGGEKLFF.

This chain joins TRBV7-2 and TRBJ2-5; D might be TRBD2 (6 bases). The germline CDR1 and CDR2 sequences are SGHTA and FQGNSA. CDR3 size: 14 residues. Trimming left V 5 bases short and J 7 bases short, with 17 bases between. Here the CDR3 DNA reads TGTGCCAGCAGCCCCGGGACTTGGGGCGGGACCCAGTACTTC. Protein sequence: CASSPGTWGGTQYF.

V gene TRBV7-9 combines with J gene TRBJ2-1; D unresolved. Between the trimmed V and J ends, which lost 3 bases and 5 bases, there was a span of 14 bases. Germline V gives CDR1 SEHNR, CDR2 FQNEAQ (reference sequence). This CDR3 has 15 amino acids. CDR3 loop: CASSFFHTTNNEQFF. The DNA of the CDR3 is TGTGCCAGCAGCTTTTTCCATACTACAAACAATGAGCAGTTCTTC.

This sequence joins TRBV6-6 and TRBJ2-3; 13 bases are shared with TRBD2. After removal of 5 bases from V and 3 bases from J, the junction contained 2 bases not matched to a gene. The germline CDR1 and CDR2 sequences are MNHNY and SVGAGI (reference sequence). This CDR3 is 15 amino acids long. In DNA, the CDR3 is TGTGCCAGCAGTCGGACTAGCGGGAGAACAGATACGCAGTATTTT. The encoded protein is CASSRTSGRTDTQYF.

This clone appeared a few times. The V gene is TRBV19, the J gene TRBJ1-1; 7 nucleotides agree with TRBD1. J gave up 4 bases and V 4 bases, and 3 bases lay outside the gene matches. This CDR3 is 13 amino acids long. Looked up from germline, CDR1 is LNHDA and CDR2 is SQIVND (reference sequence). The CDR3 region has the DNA TGTGCCAGTAGTAGACAGGGTTCCACTGAAGCTTTCTTT. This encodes CASSRQGSTEAFF.

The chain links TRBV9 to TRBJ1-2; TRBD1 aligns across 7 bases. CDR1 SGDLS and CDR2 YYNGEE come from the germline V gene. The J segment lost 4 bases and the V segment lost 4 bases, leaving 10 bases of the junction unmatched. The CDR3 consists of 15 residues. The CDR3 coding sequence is TGTGCCAGCAGCCCGGACCCGACAGGGACCTATGGCTACACCTTC. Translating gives CASSPDPTGTYGYTF.

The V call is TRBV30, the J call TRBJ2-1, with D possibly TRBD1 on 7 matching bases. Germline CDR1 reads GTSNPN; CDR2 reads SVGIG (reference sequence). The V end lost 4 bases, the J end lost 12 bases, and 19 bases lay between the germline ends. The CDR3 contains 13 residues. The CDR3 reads CAWIPAGGPGQFF. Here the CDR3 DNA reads TGTGCCTGGATCCCGGCAGGGGGGCCAGGGCAGTTCTTC.